This T cell receptor beta chain was obtained from a study of Ad26.COV2.S vaccination and SARS-CoV-2 variants. This clone was counted only a few times. Data came from immunoSEQ multiplex PCR; TCRdb stores just in-frame clones and leaves some out. The repertoire holds just over 350,000 clones, approximately 81% seen once, with 2.5% to 3.5% in the top ten. This CDR3 is 15 amino acids long. The ends were cut back, 3 bases at V and 0 bases at J, with 9 bases in the middle. CDR1 and CDR2 (germline): MGHRA, YSYEKL. The treatment here: roughly 18 received Ad26.COV2.S at low or high dose, single or two shots; 5 received placebo; per-sample allocation not given. Day 63 after the first vaccine or placebo injection was the time point for sampling.

This material consisted of peripheral blood, taken in a trial of Ad26.COV2.S vaccine versus placebo. The chain combines TRBV4-1 with TRBJ2-1; D call uncertain. The TCR comes from a person aged 18-60 years who received the Ad26.COV2.S COVID-19 vaccine or a placebo. This chain's CDR3 is CASSQLGISYNEQFF. DNA of the CDR3: TGCGCCAGCAGCCAGCTTGGTATCTCCTACAATGAGCAGTTCTTC.